This T cell receptor beta chain was sequenced in a study of blood T cell repertoires in COVID-19. For the study at large: From T cells, B-cell-depleted T cells, or PBMCs came the material, which was cDNA or gDNA.

Germline V gene lookup returns CDR1 SGHTA and CDR2 FQGNSA. V lost 1 base, J lost 5 bases, and 4 bases stayed unmatched. This CDR3 has 14 amino acids. Sequencing used immunoSEQ multiplex PCR; TCRdb keeps in-frame clones, though not all of them. Among about 220,000 clones listed, 80% were seen once. This clone was counted a few times. This clonotype was sampled from a woman in her 70s with acute or convalescent COVID-19. J is TRBJ2-5 and V is TRBV7-2; TRBD2 agrees at 7 bases. The sequenced material came from peripheral blood. The DNA of the CDR3 is TGTGCCAGCAGCTTAGAAGTGGGGGGGGAGACCCAGTACTTC. This gives the protein CASSLEVGGETQYF.